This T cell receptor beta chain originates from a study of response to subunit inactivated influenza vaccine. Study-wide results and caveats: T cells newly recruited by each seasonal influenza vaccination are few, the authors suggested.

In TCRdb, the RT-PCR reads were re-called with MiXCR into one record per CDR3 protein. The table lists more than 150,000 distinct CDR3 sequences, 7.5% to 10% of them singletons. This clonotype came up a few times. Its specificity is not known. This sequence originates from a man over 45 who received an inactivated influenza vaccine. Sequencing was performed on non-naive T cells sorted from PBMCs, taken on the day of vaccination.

The CDR3 reads CASSQDRTSGADTQYF. Written as DNA, the CDR3 is TGCGCCAGCAGCCAAGATCGGACTAGCGGGGCAGATACGCAGTATTTT. The chain is built from TRBV4-3 and TRBJ2-3; 12 nucleotides agree with TRBD2. CDR1 and CDR2 (germline): LGHNA, YSLEER. After removal of 0 bases from V and 4 bases from J, the junction contained 2 bases not matched to a gene. This CDR3 contains 16 residues.